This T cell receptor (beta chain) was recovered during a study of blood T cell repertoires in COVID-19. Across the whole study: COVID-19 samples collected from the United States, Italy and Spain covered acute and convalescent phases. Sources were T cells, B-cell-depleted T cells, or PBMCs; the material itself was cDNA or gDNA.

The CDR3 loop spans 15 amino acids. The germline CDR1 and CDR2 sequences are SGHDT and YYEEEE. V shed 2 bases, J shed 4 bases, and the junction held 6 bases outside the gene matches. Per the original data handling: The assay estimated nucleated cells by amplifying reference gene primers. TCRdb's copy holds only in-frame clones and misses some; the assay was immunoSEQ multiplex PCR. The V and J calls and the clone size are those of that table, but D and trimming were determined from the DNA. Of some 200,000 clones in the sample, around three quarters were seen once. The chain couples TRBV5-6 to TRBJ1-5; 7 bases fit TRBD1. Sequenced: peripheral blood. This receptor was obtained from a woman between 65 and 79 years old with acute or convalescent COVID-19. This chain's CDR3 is CASSFRRGQNQPQHF. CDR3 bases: TGTGCCAGCAGCTTCCGCCGGGGACAGAATCAGCCCCAGCATTTT.